Each of the 6 T cell receptor beta chains below was sequenced from the same sample in a study of blood T cell repertoires in COVID-19. Data came from immunoSEQ multiplex PCR; TCRdb stores just in-frame clones and leaves some out. The sample shows roughly 90,000 clones, more than 75% of them seen only once. Sample: peripheral blood. These receptor sequences come from a man between 40 and 49 years old with acute or convalescent COVID-19.

The V and J genes are TRBV7-6 and TRBJ1-6; D perhaps matches TRBD1 (6 bases). V lost 5 bases, J lost 7 bases, and 12 bases lay in between. The CDR3 extends over 14 amino acids. Germline-derived CDR1 and CDR2 are SGHVS and FNYEAQ. The CDR3 loop reads CASSRDTKNSPLHF. CDR3 sequence (DNA): TGTGCCAGCAGCCGGGACACTAAGAATTCACCCCTCCACTTT. Filled out from reference TRBV7-6 and TRBJ1-6, the complete variable domain reads GAGVSQSPRYKVTKRGQDVALRCDPISGHVSLYWYRQALGQGPEFLTYFNYEAQQDKSGLPNDRFSAERPEGSISTLTIQRTEQRDSAMYRCASSRDTKNSPLHFGNGTRLTVT.

This clone was picked up many times. This rearrangement joins TRBV19 to TRBJ2-3; possible D gene TRBD1, 6 bases. Germline loops: CDR1 LNHDA, CDR2 SQIVND (reference sequence). Trimming pared 7 bases from V and 4 bases from J, leaving 12 bases between. The CDR3 length is 13 residues. The CDR3 DNA reads TGTGCCAGTAATGATGGGGGCGCAGATACGCAGTATTTT. This gives the protein CASNDGGADTQYF.

V gene TRBV29-1 combines with J gene TRBJ2-7, with 11 bases matching TRBD1. Germline V gives CDR1 SQVTM, CDR2 ANQGSEA. This CDR3 is built from 14 residues. Trimming removed 6 bases from V and 0 bases from J; junction bases left unmatched: 4. The CDR3 loop reads CSVAGTGGSYEQYF. Here the CDR3 DNA reads TGCAGCGTAGCCGGGACAGGGGGCTCCTACGAGCAGTACTTC.

The chain recombines TRBV6-6 with TRBJ1-1; 7 bases are a match to TRBD1. The CDR3 totals 14 residues. V shed 6 bases, J shed 3 bases, and the junction held 7 bases outside the gene matches. Germline loops: CDR1 MNHNY, CDR2 SVGAGI (reference sequence). This chain's CDR3 is CASSPQGEYTEAFF. CDR3 in DNA: TGTGCCAGCAGCCCCCAGGGGGAGTACACTGAAGCTTTCTTT.

V is TRBV11-2 and J is TRBJ1-1; 9 bases agree with TRBD1. The V gene's germline CDR1 is SGHAT and CDR2 FQNNGV. This CDR3 is built from 14 residues. V shed 0 bases, J shed 4 bases, and the junction held 0 bases outside the gene matches. CDR3 protein: CASSLETGGTEAFF. DNA for the CDR3: TGTGCCAGCAGCTTAGAGACAGGGGGCACTGAAGCTTTCTTT.

The chain employs TRBV11-2 and TRBJ2-1; D perhaps matches TRBD1 (6 bases). V lost 0 bases and J lost 4, with 10 bases in between. CDR1 is SGHAT and CDR2 is FQNNGV in the germline V gene. The CDR3 runs 15 residues. The CDR3 DNA reads TGTGCCAGCAGCTTAGATTCACAGGGATACAATGAGCAGTTCTTC. This translates into CASSLDSQGYNEQFF.